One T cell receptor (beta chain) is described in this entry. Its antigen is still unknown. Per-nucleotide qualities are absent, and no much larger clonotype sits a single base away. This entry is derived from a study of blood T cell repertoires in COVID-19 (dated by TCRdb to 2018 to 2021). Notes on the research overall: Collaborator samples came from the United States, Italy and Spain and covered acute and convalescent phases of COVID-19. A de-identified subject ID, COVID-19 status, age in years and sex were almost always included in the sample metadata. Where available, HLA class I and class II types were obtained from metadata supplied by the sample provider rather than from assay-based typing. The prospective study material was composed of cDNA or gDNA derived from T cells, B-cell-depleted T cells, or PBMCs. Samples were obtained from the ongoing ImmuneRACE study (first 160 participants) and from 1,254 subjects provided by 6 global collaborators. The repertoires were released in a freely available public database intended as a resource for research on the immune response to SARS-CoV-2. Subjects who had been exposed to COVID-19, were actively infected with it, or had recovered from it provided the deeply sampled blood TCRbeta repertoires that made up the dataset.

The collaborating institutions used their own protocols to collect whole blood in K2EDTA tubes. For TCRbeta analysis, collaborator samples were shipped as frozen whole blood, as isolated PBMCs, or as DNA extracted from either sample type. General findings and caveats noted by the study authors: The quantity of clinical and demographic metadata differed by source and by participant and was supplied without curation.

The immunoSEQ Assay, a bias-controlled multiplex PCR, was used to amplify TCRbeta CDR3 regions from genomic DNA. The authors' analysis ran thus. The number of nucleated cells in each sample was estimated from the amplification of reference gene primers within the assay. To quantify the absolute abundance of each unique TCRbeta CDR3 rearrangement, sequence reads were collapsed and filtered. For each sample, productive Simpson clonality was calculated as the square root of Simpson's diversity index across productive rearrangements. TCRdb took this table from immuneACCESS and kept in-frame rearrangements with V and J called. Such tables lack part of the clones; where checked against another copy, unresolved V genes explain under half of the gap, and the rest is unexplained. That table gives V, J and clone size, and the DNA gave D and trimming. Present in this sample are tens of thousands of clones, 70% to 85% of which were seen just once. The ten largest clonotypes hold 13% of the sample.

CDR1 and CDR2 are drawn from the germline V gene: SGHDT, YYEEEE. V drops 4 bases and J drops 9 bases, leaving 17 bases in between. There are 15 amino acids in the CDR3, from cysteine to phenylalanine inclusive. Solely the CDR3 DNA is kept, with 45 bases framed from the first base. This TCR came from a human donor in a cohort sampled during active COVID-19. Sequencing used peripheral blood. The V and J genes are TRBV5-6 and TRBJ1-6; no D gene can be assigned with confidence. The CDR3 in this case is CASSPTLNSPSPLHF. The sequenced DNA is TGTGCCAGCAGCCCGACTCTTAACTCGCCTTCACCCCTCCACTTT.